What follows describes a single T cell receptor beta chain. Its specificity is unknown. One end of the junction does not line up with germline, which may come from a read error. These data originate in a study of graft-versus-host responses after intestinal transplantation. General study points: There was an association between peak levels of circulating GvH clones and early post-transplant HvG declines. GvH clones were identified in recipient marrow, with some first appearing in ileum or blood. Within the allografts of patients who had graft-donor T cell macrochimerism, graft-versus-host to host-versus-graft clonal ratios were high.

The CDR3 is 15 amino acids. CDR1 SGHTA and CDR2 FQGNSA come from the germline V gene. The protocol was immunoSEQ multiplex PCR, while the TCRdb copy is restricted to in-frame clones and leaves out a portion. In the table there are 65,000 to 90,000 clones, around 93% of which are singletons. The specimen was unstimulated CD8+ T cells sorted from spleen or lymph node cells, collected before transplant. The chain uses TRBV7-2 and TRBJ1-1; unclear D gene. This TCR came from a human donor who was the organ donor for an intestinal transplant. CDR3 in amino acids: CASTLTPLMNTEAFF. The CDR3 DNA sequence: TGTGCCAGCACCTTAACCCCGCTAATGAACACTGAAGCTTTCTTT.